The clone carrying this TCR beta chain was detected a few times. Germline V gives CDR1 SQVTM, CDR2 ANQGSEA. Trimming removed 4 bases from V and 2 bases from J; junction bases left unmatched: 6. This CDR3 spans 14 amino acids. This specimen belongs to a study of control samples from healthy donors and cancer patients. Produced via immunoSEQ multiplex PCR; TCRdb's table is partial and in-frame only. The sample carries about 120,000 clones, roughly 88% recorded once. This receptor was identified in a man aged 40-49 years in good health. Specimen: blood. The chain is built from TRBV29-1 and TRBJ2-7; 9 bases map to TRBD2. The CDR3 loop is CSVALAGGPYEQYF. The CDR3 nucleotides read TGCAGCGTTGCCCTGGCGGGGGGGCCCTACGAGCAGTACTTC.